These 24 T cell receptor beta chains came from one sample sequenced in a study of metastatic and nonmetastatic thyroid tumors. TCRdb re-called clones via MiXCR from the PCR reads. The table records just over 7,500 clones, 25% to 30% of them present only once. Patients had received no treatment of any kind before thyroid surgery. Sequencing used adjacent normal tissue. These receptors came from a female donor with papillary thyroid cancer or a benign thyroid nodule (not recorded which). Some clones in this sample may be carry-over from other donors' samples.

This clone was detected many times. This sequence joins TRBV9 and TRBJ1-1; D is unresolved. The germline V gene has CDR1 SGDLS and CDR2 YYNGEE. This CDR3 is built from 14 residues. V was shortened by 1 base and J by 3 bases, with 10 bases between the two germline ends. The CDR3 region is CASSVTEGDTEAFF. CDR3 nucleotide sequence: TGTGCCAGCAGCGTAACGGAGGGTGACACTGAAGCTTTCTTT. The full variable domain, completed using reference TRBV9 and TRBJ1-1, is DSGVTQTPKHLITATGQRVTLRCSPRSGDLSVYWYQQSLDQGLQFLIQYYNGEERAKGNILERFSAQQFPDLHSELNLSSLELGDSALYFCASSVTEGDTEAFFGQGTRLTVV.

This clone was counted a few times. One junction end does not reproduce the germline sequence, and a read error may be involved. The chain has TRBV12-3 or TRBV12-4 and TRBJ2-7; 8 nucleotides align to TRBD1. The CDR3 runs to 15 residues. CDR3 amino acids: CATSDRTGTPNEQYF. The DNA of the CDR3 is TGTGCCACCAGTGACCGGACAGGGACTCCTAACGAGCAGTACTTC.

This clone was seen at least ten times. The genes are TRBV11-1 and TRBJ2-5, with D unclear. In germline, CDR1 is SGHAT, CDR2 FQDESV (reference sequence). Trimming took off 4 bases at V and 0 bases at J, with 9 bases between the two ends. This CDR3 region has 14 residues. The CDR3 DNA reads TGTGCCAGCAGCTCCGACACGTACCAAGAGACCCAGTACTTC. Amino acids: CASSSDTYQETQYF.

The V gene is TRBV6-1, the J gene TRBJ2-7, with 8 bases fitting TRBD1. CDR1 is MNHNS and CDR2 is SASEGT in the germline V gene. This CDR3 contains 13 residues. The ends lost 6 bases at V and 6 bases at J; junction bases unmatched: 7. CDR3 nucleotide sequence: TGTGCCAGCAGATACGTACAGGGGGGCGAGCAGTACTTC. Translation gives CASRYVQGGEQYF.

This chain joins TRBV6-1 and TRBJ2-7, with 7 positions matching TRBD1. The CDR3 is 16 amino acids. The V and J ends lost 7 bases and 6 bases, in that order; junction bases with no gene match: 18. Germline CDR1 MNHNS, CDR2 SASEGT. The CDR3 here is CASIPRPPGQKTEQYF. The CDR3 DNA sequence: TGTGCCAGCATCCCCAGGCCCCCGGGACAGAAAACCGAGCAGTACTTC.

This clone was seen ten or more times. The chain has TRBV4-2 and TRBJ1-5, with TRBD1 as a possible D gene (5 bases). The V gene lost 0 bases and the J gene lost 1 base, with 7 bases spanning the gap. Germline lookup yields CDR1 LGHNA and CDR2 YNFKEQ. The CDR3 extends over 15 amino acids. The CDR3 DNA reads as TGTGCCAGCAGCCAAGAGGGGGGGAGCAATCAGCCCCAGCATTTT. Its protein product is CASSQEGGSNQPQHF.

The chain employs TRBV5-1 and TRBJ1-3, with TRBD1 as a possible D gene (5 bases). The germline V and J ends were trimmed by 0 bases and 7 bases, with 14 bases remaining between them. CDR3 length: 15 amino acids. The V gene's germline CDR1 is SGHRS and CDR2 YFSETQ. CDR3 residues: CASSLDRTNANTIYF. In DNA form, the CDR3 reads TGCGCCAGCAGCTTGGATAGGACAAATGCGAACACCATATATTTT.

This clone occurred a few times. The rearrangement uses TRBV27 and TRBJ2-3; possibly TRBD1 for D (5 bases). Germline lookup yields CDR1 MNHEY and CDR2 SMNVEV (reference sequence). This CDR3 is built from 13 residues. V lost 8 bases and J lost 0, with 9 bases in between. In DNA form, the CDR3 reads TGTGCCAGCGGACAAACAAGCACAGATACGCAGTATTTT. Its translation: CASGQTSTDTQYF.

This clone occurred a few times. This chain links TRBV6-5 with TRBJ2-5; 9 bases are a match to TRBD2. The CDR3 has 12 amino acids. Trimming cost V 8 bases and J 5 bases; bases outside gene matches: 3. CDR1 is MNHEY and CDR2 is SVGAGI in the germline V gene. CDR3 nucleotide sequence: TGTGCCAGCTTAGCGGGAGTGGAGACCCAGTACTTC. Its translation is CASLAGVETQYF.

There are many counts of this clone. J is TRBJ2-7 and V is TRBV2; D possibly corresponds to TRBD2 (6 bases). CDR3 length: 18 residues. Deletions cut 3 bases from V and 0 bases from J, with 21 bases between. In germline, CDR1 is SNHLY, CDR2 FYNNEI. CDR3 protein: CASSESGSGGASSYEQYF. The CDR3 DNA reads TGTGCCAGCAGTGAGTCGGGGAGCGGCGGGGCCTCCTCCTACGAGCAGTACTTC.

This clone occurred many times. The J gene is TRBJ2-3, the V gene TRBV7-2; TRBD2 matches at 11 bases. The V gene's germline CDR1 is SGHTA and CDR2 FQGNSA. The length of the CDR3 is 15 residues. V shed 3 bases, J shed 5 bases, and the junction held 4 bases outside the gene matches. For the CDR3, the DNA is TGTGCCAGCAGCTTGGATAGCGGGAGGGGAGATACGCAGTATTTT. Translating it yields CASSLDSGRGDTQYF.

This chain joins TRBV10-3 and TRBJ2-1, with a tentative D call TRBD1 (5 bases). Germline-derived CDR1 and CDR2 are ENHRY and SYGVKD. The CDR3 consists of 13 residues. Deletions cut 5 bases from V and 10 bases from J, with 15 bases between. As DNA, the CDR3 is TGTGCCATCAGTCACAGGTCGAGGCTCGAGCAGTTCTTC. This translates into CAISHRSRLEQFF.

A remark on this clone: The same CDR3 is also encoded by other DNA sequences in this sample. This CDR3 is CSAPRQPPNIQYF. Here the CDR3 DNA reads TGCAGTGCTCCAAGACAGCCACCAAACATTCAGTACTTC. The V call is TRBV20-1, the J call TRBJ2-4, with D perhaps matching TRBD1 (5 bases). The germline V gene encodes CDR1 DFQATT and CDR2 SNEGSKA (reference sequence). V lost 5 bases and J lost 6, with 14 bases in between. The CDR3 has 13 residues.

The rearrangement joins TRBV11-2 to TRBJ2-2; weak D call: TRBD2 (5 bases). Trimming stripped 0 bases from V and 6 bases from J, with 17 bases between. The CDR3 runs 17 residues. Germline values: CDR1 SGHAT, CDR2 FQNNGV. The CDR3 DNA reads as TGTGCCAGCAGCTTAGATCGGGGTAGAAATCAACCCGGGGAGCTGTTTTTT. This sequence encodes CASSLDRGRNQPGELFF.

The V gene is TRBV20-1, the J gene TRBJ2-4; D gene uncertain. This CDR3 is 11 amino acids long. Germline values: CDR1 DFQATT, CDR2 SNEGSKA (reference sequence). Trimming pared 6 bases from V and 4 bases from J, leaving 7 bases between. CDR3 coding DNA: TGCAGTGCCGGTGTAAAAAACATTCAGTACTTC. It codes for CSAGVKNIQYF.

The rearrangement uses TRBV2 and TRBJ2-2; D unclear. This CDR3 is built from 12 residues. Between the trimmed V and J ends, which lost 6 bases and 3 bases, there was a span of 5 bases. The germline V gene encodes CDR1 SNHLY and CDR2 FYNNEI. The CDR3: CASRADTGELFF. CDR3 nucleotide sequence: TGTGCCAGCAGGGCGGACACCGGGGAGCTGTTTTTT.

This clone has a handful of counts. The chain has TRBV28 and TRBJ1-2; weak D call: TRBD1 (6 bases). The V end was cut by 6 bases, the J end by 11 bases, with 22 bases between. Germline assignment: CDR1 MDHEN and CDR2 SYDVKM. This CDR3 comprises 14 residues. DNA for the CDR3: TGTGCCAGCAGCCAGACATCCTCAGACAGGCAGTACACCTTC. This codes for CASSQTSSDRQYTF.

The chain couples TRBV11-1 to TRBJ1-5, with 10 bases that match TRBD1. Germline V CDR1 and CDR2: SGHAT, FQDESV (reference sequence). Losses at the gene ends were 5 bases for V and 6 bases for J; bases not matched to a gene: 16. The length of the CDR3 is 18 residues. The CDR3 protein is CASSSTDETGGESQPQHF. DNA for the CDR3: TGTGCCAGCAGCAGCACCGACGAGACAGGGGGCGAAAGTCAGCCCCAGCATTTT.

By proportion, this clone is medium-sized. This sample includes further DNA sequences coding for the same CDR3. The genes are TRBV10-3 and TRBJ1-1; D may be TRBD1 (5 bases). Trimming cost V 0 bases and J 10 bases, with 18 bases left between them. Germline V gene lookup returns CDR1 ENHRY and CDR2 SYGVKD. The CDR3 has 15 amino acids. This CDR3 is CAISESQGLYVGAFF. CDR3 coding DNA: TGTGCCATCAGTGAGTCGCAGGGACTATATGTGGGAGCTTTCTTT.

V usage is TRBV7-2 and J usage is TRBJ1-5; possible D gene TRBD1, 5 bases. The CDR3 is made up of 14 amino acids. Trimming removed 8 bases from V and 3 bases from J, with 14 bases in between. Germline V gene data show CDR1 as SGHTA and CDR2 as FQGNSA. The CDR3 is CASGGGLSNQPQHF. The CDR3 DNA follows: TGTGCCAGCGGCGGGGGACTTTCCAATCAGCCCCAGCATTTT.

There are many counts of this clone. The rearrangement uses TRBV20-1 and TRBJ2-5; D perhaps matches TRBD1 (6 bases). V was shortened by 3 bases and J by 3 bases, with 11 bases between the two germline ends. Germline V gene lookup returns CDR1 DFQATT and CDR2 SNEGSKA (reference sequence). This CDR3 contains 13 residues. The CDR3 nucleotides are TGCAGTGCTAGTCCAGGGGCTGAAGAGACCCAGTACTTC. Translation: CSASPGAEETQYF.

CDR3 coding DNA: TGTGCCAGCAGCCACAACAGGGGCCGTTTGGAGTACCTCCACTTT. The encoded protein is CASSHNRGRLEYLHF. The chain is built from TRBV11-1 and TRBJ1-6; 7 nucleotides match TRBD1. Trimming at V came to 5 bases and at J to 15 bases, leaving 16 bases not matched to a gene. Germline V gene sequence: CDR1 SGHAT, CDR2 FQDESV (reference sequence). The CDR3 runs to 15 residues.

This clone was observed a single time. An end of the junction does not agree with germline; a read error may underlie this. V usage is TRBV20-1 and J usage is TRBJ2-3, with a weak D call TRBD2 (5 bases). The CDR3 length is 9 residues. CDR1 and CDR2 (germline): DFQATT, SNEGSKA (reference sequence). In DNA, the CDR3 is TGCAGTGCTATCCCGACGGAGGTATTT. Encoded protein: CSAIPTEVF.

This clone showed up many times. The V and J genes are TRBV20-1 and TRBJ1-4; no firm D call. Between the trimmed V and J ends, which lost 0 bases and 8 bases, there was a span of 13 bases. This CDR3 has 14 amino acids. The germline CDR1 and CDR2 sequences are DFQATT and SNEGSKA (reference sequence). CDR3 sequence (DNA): TGCAGTGCTAGAGATCGGCGACACGGAGAAAAACTGTTTTTT. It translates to CSARDRRHGEKLFF.